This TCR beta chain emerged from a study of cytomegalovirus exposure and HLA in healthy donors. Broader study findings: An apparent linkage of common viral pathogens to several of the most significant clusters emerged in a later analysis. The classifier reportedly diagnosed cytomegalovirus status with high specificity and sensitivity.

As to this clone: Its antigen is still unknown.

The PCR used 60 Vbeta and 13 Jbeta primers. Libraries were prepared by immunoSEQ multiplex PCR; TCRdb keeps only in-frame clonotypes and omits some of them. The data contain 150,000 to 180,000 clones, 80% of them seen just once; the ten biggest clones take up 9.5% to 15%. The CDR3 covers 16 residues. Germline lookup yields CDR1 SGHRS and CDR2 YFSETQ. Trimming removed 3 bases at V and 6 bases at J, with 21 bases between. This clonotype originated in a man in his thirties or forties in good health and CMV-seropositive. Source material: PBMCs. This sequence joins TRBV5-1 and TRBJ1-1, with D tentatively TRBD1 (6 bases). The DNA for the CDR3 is TGCGCCAGCAGCTCTGAACCCACAGGGACGGGCGCTGAAGCTTTCTTT. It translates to CASSSEPTGTGAEAFF. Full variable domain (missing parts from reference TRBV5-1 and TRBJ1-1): KAGVTQTPRYLIKTRGQQVTLSCSPISGHRSVSWYQQTPGQGLQFLFEYFSETQRNKGNFPGRFSGRQFSNSRSEMNVSTLELGDSALYLCASSSEPTGTGAEAFFGQGTRLTVV.